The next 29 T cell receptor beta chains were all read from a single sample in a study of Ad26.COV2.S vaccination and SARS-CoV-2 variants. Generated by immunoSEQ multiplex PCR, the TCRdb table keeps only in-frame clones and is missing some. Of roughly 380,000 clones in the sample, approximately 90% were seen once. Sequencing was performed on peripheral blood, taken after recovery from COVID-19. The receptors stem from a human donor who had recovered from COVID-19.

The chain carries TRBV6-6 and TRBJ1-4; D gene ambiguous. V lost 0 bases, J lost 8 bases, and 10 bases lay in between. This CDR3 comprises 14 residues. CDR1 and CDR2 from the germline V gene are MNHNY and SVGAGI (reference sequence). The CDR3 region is CASSYSGGWEKLFF. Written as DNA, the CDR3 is TGTGCCAGCAGTTACTCGGGAGGTTGGGAAAAACTGTTTTTT.

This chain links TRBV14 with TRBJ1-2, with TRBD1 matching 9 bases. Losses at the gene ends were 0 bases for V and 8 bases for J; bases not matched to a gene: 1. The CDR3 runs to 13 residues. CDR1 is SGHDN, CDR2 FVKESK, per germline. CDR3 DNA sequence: TGTGCCAGCAGCCAAGAAACAGGGGGCGGCTACACCTTC. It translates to CASSQETGGGYTF.

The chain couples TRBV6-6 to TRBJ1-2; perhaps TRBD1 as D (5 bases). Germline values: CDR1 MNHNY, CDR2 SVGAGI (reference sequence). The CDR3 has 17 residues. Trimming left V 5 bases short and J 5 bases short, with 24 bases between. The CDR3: CASSLDFASSPGYGYTF. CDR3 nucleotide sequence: TGTGCCAGCAGTCTCGATTTTGCGTCATCCCCAGGGTATGGCTACACCTTC.

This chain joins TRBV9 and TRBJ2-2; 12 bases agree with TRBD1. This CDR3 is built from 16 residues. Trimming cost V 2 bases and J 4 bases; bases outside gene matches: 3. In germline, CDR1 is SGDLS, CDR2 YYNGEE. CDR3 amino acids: CASSVGQGASTGELFF. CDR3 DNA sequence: TGTGCCAGCAGCGTGGGACAGGGGGCTAGCACCGGGGAGCTGTTTTTT.

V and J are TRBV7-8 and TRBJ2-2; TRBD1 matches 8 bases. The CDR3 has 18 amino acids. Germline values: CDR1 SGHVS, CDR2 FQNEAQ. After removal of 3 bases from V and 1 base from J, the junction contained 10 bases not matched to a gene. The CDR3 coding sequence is TGTGCCAGCAGCTTCATTATTCGAGGACAGGGGAACACCGGGGAGCTGTTTTTT. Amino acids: CASSFIIRGQGNTGELFF.

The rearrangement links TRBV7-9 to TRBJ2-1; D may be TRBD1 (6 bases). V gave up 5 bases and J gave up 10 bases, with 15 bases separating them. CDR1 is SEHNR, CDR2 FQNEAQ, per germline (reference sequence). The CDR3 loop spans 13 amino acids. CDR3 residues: CASSRDTGNEQFF. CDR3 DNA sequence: TGTGCCAGCAGCAGGGACACAGGGAACGAGCAGTTCTTC.

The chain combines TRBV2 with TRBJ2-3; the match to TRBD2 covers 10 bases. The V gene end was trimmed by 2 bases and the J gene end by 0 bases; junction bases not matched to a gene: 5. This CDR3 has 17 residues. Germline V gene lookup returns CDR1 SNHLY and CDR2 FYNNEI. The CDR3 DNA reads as TGTGCCAGCAGTGAACCGGGACTAGCGTCGAGCACAGATACGCAGTATTTT. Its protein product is CASSEPGLASSTDTQYF.

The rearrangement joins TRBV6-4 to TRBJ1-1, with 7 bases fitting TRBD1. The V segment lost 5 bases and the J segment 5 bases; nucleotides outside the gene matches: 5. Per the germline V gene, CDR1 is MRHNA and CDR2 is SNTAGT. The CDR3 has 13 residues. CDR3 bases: TGTGCCAGCAGTCAAGTACAGGGGACTGAAGCTTTCTTT. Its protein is CASSQVQGTEAFF.

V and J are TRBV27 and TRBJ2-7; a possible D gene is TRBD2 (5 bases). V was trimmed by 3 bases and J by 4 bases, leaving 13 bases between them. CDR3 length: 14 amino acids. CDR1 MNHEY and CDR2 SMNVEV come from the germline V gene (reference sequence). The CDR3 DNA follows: TGTGCCAGCAGTTTTACGGTCGGGGAGTACGAGCAGTACTTC. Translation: CASSFTVGEYEQYF.

CDR3 region: CASGSGGLYGYTF. The CDR3 DNA is TGTGCCAGCGGTTCTGGGGGGCTCTATGGCTACACCTTC. The rearrangement uses TRBV19 and TRBJ1-2, with D maybe TRBD1 (6 bases). Germline V gives CDR1 LNHDA, CDR2 SQIVND (reference sequence). The CDR3 covers 13 residues. V dropped 9 bases and J dropped 4 bases, with 15 bases sitting between them.

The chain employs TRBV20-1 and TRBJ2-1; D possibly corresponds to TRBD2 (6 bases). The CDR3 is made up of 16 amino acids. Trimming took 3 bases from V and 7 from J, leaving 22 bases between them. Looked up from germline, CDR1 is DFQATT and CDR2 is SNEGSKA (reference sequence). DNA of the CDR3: TGCAGTGCTAGTGAGTTCGGCGCTAGCGTCGGGAATGAGCAGTTCTTC. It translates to CSASEFGASVGNEQFF.

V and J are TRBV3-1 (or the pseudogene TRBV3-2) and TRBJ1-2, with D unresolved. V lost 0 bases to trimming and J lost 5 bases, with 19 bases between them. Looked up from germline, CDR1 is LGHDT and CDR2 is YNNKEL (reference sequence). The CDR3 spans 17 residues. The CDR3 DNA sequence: TGTGCCAGCAGCCAAGATTACGGACGGACGGTTAATTATGGCTACACCTTC. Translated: CASSQDYGRTVNYGYTF.

The CDR3 spells CASSLDPRANQPQHF. In DNA form, the CDR3 reads TGTGCCAGCAGCTTAGATCCTAGGGCCAATCAGCCCCAGCATTTT. The V gene is TRBV11-2, the J gene TRBJ1-5; D is ambiguous. The ends were cut back, 0 bases at V and 3 bases at J, with 9 bases in the middle. The CDR3 length is 15 residues. Germline V gene lookup returns CDR1 SGHAT and CDR2 FQNNGV.

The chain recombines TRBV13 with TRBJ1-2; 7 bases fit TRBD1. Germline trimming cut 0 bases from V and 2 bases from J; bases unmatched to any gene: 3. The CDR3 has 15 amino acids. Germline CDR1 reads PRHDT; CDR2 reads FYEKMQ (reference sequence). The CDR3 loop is CASSLGTGTNYGYTF. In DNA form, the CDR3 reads TGTGCCAGCAGCTTAGGGACAGGGACCAACTATGGCTACACCTTC.

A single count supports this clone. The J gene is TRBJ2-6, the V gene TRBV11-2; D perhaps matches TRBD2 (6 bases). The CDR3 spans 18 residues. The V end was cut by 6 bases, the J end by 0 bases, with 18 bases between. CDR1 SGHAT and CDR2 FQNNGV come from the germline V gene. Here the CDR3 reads CASRPAGTHYSGANVLTF. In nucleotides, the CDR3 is TGTGCCAGCAGACCTGCGGGGACGCACTACTCTGGGGCCAACGTCCTGACTTTC. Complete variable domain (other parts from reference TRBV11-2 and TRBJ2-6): EAGVAQSPRYKIIEKRQSVAFWCNPISGHATLYWYQQILGQGPKLLIQFQNNGVVDDSQLPKDRFSAERLKGVDSTLKIQPAKLEDSAVYLCASRPAGTHYSGANVLTFGAGSRLTVL.

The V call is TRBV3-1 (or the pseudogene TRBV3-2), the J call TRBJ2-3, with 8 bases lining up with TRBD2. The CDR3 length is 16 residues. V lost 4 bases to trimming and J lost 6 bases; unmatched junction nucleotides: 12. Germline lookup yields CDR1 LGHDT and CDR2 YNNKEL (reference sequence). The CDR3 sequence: CASSPDGGGHGDTQYF. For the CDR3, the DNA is TGTGCCAGCAGCCCCGACGGGGGGGGGCACGGGGATACGCAGTATTTT.

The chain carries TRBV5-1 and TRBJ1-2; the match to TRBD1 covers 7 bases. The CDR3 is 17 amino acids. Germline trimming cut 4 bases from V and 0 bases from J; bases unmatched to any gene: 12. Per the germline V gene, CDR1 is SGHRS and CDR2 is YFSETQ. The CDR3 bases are TGCGCCAGCAGCCCTGGGACAGCTAGCTCTCCTAACTATGGCTACACCTTC. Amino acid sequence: CASSPGTASSPNYGYTF.

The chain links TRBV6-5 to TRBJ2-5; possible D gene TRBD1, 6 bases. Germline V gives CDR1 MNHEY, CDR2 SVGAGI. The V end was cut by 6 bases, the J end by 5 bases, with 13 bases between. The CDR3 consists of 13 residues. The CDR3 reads CASRFRGVETQYF. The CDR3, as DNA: TGTGCCAGCAGATTCAGGGGAGTGGAGACCCAGTACTTC.

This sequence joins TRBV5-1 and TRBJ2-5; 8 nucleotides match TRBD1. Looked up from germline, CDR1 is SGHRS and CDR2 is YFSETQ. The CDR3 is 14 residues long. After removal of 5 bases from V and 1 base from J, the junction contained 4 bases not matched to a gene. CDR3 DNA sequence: TGCGCCAGCAGACGCACAGGGGGCCAAGAGACCCAGTACTTC. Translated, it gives CASRRTGGQETQYF.

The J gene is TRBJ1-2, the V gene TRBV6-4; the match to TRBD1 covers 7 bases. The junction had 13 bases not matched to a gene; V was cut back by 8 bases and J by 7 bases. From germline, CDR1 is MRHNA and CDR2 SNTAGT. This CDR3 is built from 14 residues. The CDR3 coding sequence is TGTGCCAGCCGTAGTGAGGGGGCAATAGGTGGCTACACCTTC. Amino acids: CASRSEGAIGGYTF.

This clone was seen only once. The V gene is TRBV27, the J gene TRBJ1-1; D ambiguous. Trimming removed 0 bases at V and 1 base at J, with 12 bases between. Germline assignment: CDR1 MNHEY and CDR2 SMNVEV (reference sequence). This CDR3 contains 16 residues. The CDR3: CASSLSWGRENTEAFF. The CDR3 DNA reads TGTGCCAGCAGTTTATCATGGGGAAGAGAGAACACTGAAGCTTTCTTT.

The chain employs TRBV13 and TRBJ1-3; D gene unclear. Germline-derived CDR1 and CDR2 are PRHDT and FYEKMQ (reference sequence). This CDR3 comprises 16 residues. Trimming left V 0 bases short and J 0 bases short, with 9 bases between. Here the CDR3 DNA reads TGTGCCAGCAGCTTAGGCCCGGGAGTCTCTGGAAACACCATATATTTT. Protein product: CASSLGPGVSGNTIYF.

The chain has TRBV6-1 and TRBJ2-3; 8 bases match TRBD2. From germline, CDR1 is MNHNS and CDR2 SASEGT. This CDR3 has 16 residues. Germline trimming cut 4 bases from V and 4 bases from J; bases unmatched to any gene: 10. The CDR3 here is CASSVSSGVVADTQYF. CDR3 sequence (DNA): TGTGCCAGCAGTGTAAGTAGCGGGGTCGTTGCAGATACGCAGTATTTT.

The CDR3 DNA reads TGTGCCAGCAGCCCGACAGGGGGAGAGACCCAGTACTTC. Amino acids: CASSPTGGETQYF. The V call is TRBV7-9, the J call TRBJ2-5, with 9 bases lining up with TRBD1. The CDR3 has 13 residues. Germline-derived CDR1 and CDR2 are SEHNR and FQNEAQ (reference sequence). V was clipped by 5 bases and J by 4 bases; unmatched bases: 2.

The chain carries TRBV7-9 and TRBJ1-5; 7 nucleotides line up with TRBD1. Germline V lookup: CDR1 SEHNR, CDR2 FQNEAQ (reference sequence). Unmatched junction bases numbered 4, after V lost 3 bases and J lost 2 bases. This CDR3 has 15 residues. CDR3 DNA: TGTGCCAGCAGCTTCAATGACAGGGGCAATCAGCCCCAGCATTTT. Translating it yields CASSFNDRGNQPQHF. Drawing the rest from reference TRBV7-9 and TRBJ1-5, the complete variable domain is DTGVSQNPRHKITKRGQNVTFRCDPISEHNRLYWYRQTLGQGPEFLTYFQNEAQLEKSRLLSDRFSAERPKGSFSTLEIQRTEQGDSAMYLCASSFNDRGNQPQHFGDGTRLSIL.

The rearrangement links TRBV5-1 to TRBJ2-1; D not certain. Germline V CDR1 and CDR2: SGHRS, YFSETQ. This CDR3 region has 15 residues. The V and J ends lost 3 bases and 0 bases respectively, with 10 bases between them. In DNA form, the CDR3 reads TGCGCCAGCAGCTCGGACGGAGACTCCTACAATGAGCAGTTCTTC. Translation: CASSSDGDSYNEQFF.

DNA for the CDR3: TGCGCCAGCAGCCTCCAACAAGAGCGGGGCCACGAGCAGTACTTC. Translating gives CASSLQQERGHEQYF. J is TRBJ2-7 and V is TRBV5-1; 7 bases are shared with TRBD2. The CDR3 spans 15 residues. Germline V lookup: CDR1 SGHRS, CDR2 YFSETQ. The V and J ends lost 4 bases and 5 bases, in that order; junction bases with no gene match: 12.

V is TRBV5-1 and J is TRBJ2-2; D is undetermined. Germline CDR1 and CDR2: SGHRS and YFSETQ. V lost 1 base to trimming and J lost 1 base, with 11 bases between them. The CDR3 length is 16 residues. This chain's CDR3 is CASSLRSTGNTGELFF. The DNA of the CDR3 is TGCGCCAGCAGCTTGAGGTCCACGGGGAACACCGGGGAGCTGTTTTTT. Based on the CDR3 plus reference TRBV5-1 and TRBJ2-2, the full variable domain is KAGVTQTPRYLIKTRGQQVTLSCSPISGHRSVSWYQQTPGQGLQFLFEYFSETQRNKGNFPGRFSGRQFSNSRSEMNVSTLELGDSALYLCASSLRSTGNTGELFFGEGSRLTVL.

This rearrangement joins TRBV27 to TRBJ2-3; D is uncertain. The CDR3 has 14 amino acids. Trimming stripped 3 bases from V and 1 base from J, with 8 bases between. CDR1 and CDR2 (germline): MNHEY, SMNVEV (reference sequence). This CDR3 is CASSLGQRTDTQYF. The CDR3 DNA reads TGTGCCAGCAGTTTGGGTCAGCGCACAGATACGCAGTATTTT.